This TCR beta chain is from a study of blood T cell repertoires in COVID-19. Study as a whole: The United States, Italy and Spain provided the acute and convalescent COVID-19 samples. PBMCs, B-cell-depleted T cells, or T cells provided the cDNA or gDNA that made up the material.

Study processing details: Amplification with reference gene primers provided the estimates of nucleated cell counts. Assay: immunoSEQ multiplex PCR; the TCRdb copy retains only in-frame clones and omits some. That table is the source of V, J and clone size, and D and trimming were worked out from the DNA. The sample has approximately 71,000 clones; about 80% are singletons. The J segment lost 2 bases and the V segment lost 5 bases, leaving 5 bases of the junction unmatched. This CDR3 comprises 15 residues. Germline-derived CDR1 and CDR2 are SGHNT and YYREEE (reference sequence). The chain couples TRBV5-4 to TRBJ2-5, with TRBD2 identical over 11 bases. The sequence was obtained from a man between 60 and 70 years old with active or convalescent COVID-19. Material: peripheral blood. CDR3 region: CASSSRLAGQETQYF. The CDR3 region has the DNA TGTGCCAGCAGTTCACGACTAGCGGGGCAAGAGACCCAGTACTTC.